This T cell receptor beta chain is drawn from a study of blood T cells in healthy people across ages. The V and J ends lost 8 bases and 1 base respectively, with 18 bases between them. In germline, CDR1 is SQVTM, CDR2 ANQGSEA. The CDR3 sequence is 15 residues long. A J-beta primer mix and a sample-barcoded 5' primer were used in a second PCR of about 7 to 12 cycles. In TCRdb, the 5' RACE reads were re-called with MiXCR into one record per CDR3 protein. Of about 640,000 distinct CDR3 sequences listed, 58% are singletons. The source of this sequence is a man aged 55 to 70 in good health. This sequence joins TRBV29-1 and TRBJ1-5; D gene unclear. Material: blood. The chain's CDR3 is CSHSEVSISNQPQHF. The CDR3 coding sequence is TGCAGCCATTCGGAGGTATCCATCAGCAATCAGCCCCAGCATTTT.